The 16 T cell receptor beta chains given below trace back to one sample, sequenced in a study of post-analysis software for immune sequencing data. Study-level findings and limits: TRBV segments more frequent in patients than in controls numbered five and included TRBV5-6, TRBV5-1 and TRBV20-1.

Their antigens are not known. Unique molecular identifiers had been added to the TCR beta cDNA libraries. TCRdb fed the PCR reads into MiXCR, producing one record per CDR3 protein. The data hold 550,000 to 700,000 distinct CDR3 sequences, with roughly 46% observed a single time. Sequences were obtained from blood. All receptors derive from a girl aged 5-17 years with multiple sclerosis.

This clonotype occurred a few times. The chain recombines TRBV6-5 with TRBJ2-2; D is unclear. Trimming stripped 7 bases from V and 2 bases from J, with 8 bases between. Germline-derived CDR1 and CDR2 are MNHEY and SVGAGI. The CDR3 extends over 13 amino acids. CDR3 protein: CASKPRNTGELFF. The CDR3 DNA sequence: TGTGCCAGCAAGCCTAGAAACACCGGGGAGCTGTTTTTT.

Only a few counts were recorded for this clonotype. The chain recombines TRBV10-2 with TRBJ2-5, with a possible D match to TRBD2 (5 bases). Germline V CDR1 and CDR2: WSHSY, SAAADI. The CDR3 length is 14 residues. The V end was cut by 3 bases, the J end by 5 bases, with 13 bases between. DNA of the CDR3: TGCGCCAGCAGTGAACCGGGAACCGAGGAGACCCAGTACTTC. Translation gives CASSEPGTEETQYF.

The chain combines TRBV7-2 with TRBJ1-1, with a possible D match to TRBD1 (5 bases). Germline V lookup: CDR1 SGHTA, CDR2 FQGNSA. Trimming cost V 6 bases and J 0 bases, with 17 bases left between them. The CDR3 has 16 amino acids. CDR3 sequence reads: CASRRAPGTLNTEAFF. The DNA of the CDR3 is TGTGCCAGCAGGCGAGCGCCCGGGACTCTGAACACTGAAGCTTTCTTT.

CDR3 sequence reads: CASSGTSRGYEQYF. The CDR3 bases are TGTGCCAGCAGCGGGACTAGCCGGGGGTACGAGCAGTACTTC. This rearrangement joins TRBV6-1 to TRBJ2-7; TRBD2 agrees at 9 bases. The germline V gene has CDR1 MNHNS and CDR2 SASEGT. The trim removed 6 bases at V and 4 bases at J, leaving 7 bases unmatched. The CDR3 has 14 residues.

J is TRBJ1-2 and V is TRBV30, with 7 positions matching TRBD1. CDR1 is GTSNPN and CDR2 is SVGIG in the germline V gene (reference sequence). The CDR3 extends over 13 amino acids. J lost 6 bases, V lost 4 bases, and 8 bases had no gene match. In DNA form, the CDR3 reads TGTGCCTGGACGCGGACAGGTGACGATGGCTACACCTTC. It encodes CAWTRTGDDGYTF.

The rearrangement uses TRBV10-3 and TRBJ2-3, with 11 bases aligning to TRBD1. Germline CDR1 and CDR2: ENHRY and SYGVKD. V shed 2 bases, J shed 4 bases, and the junction held 5 bases outside the gene matches. This CDR3 region has 16 residues. This chain's CDR3 is CAISEPGTGGSDTQYF. In DNA, the CDR3 is TGTGCCATCAGTGAGCCCGGGACAGGGGGTTCAGATACGCAGTATTTT.

The rearrangement links TRBV4-2 to TRBJ1-1; D remains unclear. The germline V and J ends were trimmed by 4 bases and 6 bases, with 15 bases remaining between them. The germline gives CDR1 LGHNA, CDR2 YNFKEQ. This CDR3 has 14 amino acids. DNA of the CDR3: TGTGCCAGCAGCCGGATACGGGTAGGGTCTGAAGCTTTCTTT. This sequence encodes CASSRIRVGSEAFF.

The V gene is TRBV29-1, the J gene TRBJ1-1, with D hard to call. Trimming removed 4 bases at V and 2 bases at J, with 11 bases between. The CDR3 loop spans 13 amino acids. Germline V gene data show CDR1 as SQVTM and CDR2 as ANQGSEA. CDR3 sequence reads: CSVGVPRNTEAFF. CDR3 in DNA: TGCAGCGTTGGCGTCCCGCGTAACACTGAAGCTTTCTTT.

The rearrangement links TRBV6-1 to TRBJ1-1; unclear D gene. Trimming shortened V by 9 bases and J by 4 bases, and 12 bases separated the two germline ends. The CDR3 runs 12 residues. CDR1 is MNHNS and CDR2 is SASEGT in the germline V gene. CDR3 nucleotide sequence: TGTGCCAGTTTCTTAGGGATCACTGAAGCTTTCTTT. This sequence encodes CASFLGITEAFF.

The chain uses TRBV20-1 and TRBJ2-1; 9 positions match TRBD2. The CDR3 totals 16 residues. The germline CDR1 and CDR2 sequences are DFQATT and SNEGSKA (reference sequence). V dropped 1 base and J dropped 5; count of bases not matched to a gene: 9. Here the CDR3 DNA reads TGCAGTGCTAGAGTTATTGCTAGCGGGGTGAACAATGAGCAGTTCTTC. Protein sequence: CSARVIASGVNNEQFF.

This clonotype was seen ten or more times. In nucleotides, the CDR3 is TGCAGCGCAGGACAGGGGGCCTACGAGCAGTACTTC. Its protein product is CSAGQGAYEQYF. This sequence joins TRBV20-1 and TRBJ2-7, with TRBD1 identical over 10 bases. The germline CDR1 and CDR2 sequences are DFQATT and SNEGSKA (reference sequence). The CDR3 has 12 amino acids.

This chain joins TRBV12-3 or TRBV12-4 and TRBJ1-2; D remains unclear. The V end was cut by 6 bases, the J end by 7 bases, with 12 bases between. This CDR3 contains 12 residues. CDR3 sequence reads: CASSPRRSGYTF. In DNA, the CDR3 is TGTGCCAGCAGCCCAAGAAGGTCTGGCTACACCTTC.

This clonotype was detected only a few times. The V gene is TRBV12-3 or TRBV12-4, the J gene TRBJ1-2; no reliable D call. The CDR3 contains 12 residues. V shed 5 bases and J shed 4 bases, with 8 bases lying between them. DNA of the CDR3: TGTGCCAGCAGTCCTAGTGTCTATGGCTACACCTTC. Protein: CASSPSVYGYTF.

The rearrangement joins TRBV12-3 or TRBV12-4 to TRBJ1-2, with TRBD1 as a possible D gene (6 bases). Trimming removed 7 bases at V and 7 bases at J, with 16 bases between. The CDR3 consists of 13 residues. CDR3 protein: CASKKEQGSGYTF. The CDR3 nucleotides are TGTGCCAGCAAAAAAGAACAGGGCTCTGGCTACACCTTC.

This clonotype has just one count. The V and J genes are TRBV27 and TRBJ1-1; D is uncertain. The V gene lost 3 bases and the J gene lost 4 bases, with 12 bases spanning the gap. Germline CDR1 is MNHEY and CDR2 is SMNVEV (reference sequence). The CDR3 is 14 residues long. The CDR3 protein is CASSFGRLRTEAFF. The CDR3 DNA reads TGTGCCAGCAGTTTTGGGCGTCTGCGCACTGAAGCTTTCTTT.

This clonotype showed up just a few times. The V and J genes are TRBV5-1 and TRBJ2-7; D tentatively fits TRBD1 or TRBD2 (6 bases each). In germline, CDR1 is SGHRS, CDR2 YFSETQ. The CDR3 sequence is 16 residues long. V was pared by 4 bases and J by 0 bases, with 17 bases between. The CDR3: CASSGGPAVSSYEQYF. The DNA of the CDR3 is TGCGCCAGCAGCGGGGGGCCAGCGGTAAGCTCCTACGAGCAGTACTTC.